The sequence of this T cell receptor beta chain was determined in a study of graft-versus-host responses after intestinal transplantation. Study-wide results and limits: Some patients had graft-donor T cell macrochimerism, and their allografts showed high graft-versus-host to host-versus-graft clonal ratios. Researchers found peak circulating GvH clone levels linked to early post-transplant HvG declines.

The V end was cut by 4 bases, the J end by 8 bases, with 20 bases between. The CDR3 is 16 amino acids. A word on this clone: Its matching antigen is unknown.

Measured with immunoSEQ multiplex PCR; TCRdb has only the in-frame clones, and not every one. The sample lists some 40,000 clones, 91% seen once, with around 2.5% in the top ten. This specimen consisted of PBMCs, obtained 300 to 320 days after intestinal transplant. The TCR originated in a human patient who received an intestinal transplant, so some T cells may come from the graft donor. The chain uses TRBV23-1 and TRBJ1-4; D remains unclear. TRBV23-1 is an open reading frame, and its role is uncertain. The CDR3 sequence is CASSPGGMGCREKLFF. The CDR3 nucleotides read TGCGCCAGCAGTCCAGGAGGGATGGGCTGTCGGGAAAAACTGTTTTTT.